The sequence of this TCR beta chain was determined in a study of beta chain features in type 1 diabetes. Study-level background: Age, gender and cell yields were similar between patients and healthy donors. Broader study findings: Comparison showed that naive, central memory and Treg TCRB repertoires appeared more similar among patients than among healthy donors. Type 1 diabetes patients had moderately but significantly shorter TCRB CDR3s in all four CD4+ subsets.

The CDR3 loop spans 11 amino acids. V lost 4 bases and J lost 6, with 8 bases in between. CDR1 is SQVTM, CDR2 ANQGSEA, per germline. This clone came up many times. Its matching antigen is unknown. Reverse transcribing all isolated RNA meant expressed TCRB transcripts were sequenced. Each sample of naive, central memory or regulatory T cells had, on average, around 3.5 million reads. Sequencing used immunoSEQ multiplex PCR; TCRdb keeps in-frame clones, though not all of them. The table shows 300,000 to 350,000 clones, with approximately 13% occurring only once. The sequenced sample consisted of naive CD4+ T cells from blood. This TCR derives from a woman younger than 35 with type 1 diabetes. The V call is TRBV29-1, the J call TRBJ2-3, with D maybe TRBD2 (5 bases). The CDR3 DNA follows: TGCAGCGTTGGAGGGTACGATACGCAGTATTTT. Encoded protein: CSVGGYDTQYF.